This T cell receptor (beta chain) was sequenced during a study of blood T cell repertoires in COVID-19. The CDR3 runs to 15 residues. V shed 0 bases and J 5 bases; nucleotides not matched to a gene: 5. The germline V gene encodes CDR1 SGHRS and CDR2 YFSETQ. Measured with immunoSEQ multiplex PCR; TCRdb has only the in-frame clones, and not every one. The sample carries about 330,000 clones, around nine tenths recorded once. The chain combines TRBV5-1 with TRBJ2-3; 8 bases are a match to TRBD2. The clonotype comes from a man aged 25 to 45 who had recovered from COVID-19. Material for sequencing was PBMCs or T cells enriched from blood (not recorded which). The CDR3 spells CASSLDRGGGDTQYF. CDR3 bases: TGCGCCAGCAGCTTGGATCGGGGGGGAGGAGATACGCAGTATTTT. Using reference TRBV5-1 and TRBJ2-3 for the parts outside the CDR3, the full variable domain is KAGVTQTPRYLIKTRGQQVTLSCSPISGHRSVSWYQQTPGQGLQFLFEYFSETQRNKGNFPGRFSGRQFSNSRSEMNVSTLELGDSALYLCASSLDRGGGDTQYFGPGTRLTVL.